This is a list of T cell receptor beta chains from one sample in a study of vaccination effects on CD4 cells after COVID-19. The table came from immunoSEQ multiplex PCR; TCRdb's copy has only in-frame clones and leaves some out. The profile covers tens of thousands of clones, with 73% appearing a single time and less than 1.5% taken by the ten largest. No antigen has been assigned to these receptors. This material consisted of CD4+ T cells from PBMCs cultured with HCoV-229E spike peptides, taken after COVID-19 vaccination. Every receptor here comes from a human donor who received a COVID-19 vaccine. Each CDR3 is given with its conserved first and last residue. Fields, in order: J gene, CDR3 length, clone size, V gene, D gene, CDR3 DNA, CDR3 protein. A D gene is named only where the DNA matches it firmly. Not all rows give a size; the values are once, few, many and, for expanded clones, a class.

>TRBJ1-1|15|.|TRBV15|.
TGTGCCACCAGCAGAGAGCTCCGGGCGTCGGCTGAAGCTTTCTTT
CATSRELRASAEAFF
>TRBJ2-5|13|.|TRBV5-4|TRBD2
TGTGCCAGCAGCTCTGTGGGGGGGGAGACCCAGTACTTC
CASSSVGGETQYF
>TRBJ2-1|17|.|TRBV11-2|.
TGTGCCAGCAGCTTTCAGGGGTACGGGAACTCCTACAATGAGCAGTTCTTC
CASSFQGYGNSYNEQFF
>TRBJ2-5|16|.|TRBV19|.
TGTGCCAGTAGTGTCTACTCGGACCCCAACGGGGAGACCCAGTACTTC
CASSVYSDPNGETQYF
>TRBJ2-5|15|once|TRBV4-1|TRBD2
TGCGCCAGCAGCCGGAAACTAGCGGGGGAAGAGACCCAGTACTTC
CASSRKLAGEETQYF
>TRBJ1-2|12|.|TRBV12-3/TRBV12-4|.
TGTGCCAGCAGTTTGATGTACTATGGCTACACCTTC
CASSLMYYGYTF
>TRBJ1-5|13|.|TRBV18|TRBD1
TGTGCCAGCTCGACAGGGGGCAATCAGCCCCAGCATTTT
CASSTGGNQPQHF
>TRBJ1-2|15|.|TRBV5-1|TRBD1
TGCGCCAGCAGCTCTCCGGACAGGGCTAACTATGGCTACACCTTC
CASSSPDRANYGYTF
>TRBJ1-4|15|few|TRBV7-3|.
TGTGCCAGCAGCTCGACCAGGGGAACTAATGAAAAACTGTTTTTT
CASSSTRGTNEKLFF
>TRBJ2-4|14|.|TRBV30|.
TGTGCCTGGAGTGTCTCGGGGCCGGGAGACATTCAGTACTTC
CAWSVSGPGDIQYF